One and the same sample provided the 19 T cell receptor beta chains below, sequenced in a study of blood T cell repertoires in COVID-19. Some clones are missing from TCRdb's copy, which holds only in-frame ones; the method was immunoSEQ multiplex PCR. The table records 210,000 or so clones, 70% to 90% of them present only once. The sequencing input was PBMCs or T cells enriched from blood (not recorded which). The receptors were gathered from a man aged 25-45 years with acute COVID-19.

The V and J genes are TRBV24-1 and TRBJ2-3; TRBD1 might be the D (6 bases). The germline CDR1 and CDR2 sequences are KGHDR and SFDVKD. Trimming shortened V by 4 bases and J by 0 bases, and 13 bases separated the two germline ends. The CDR3 length is 16 residues. CDR3 residues: CATSDLRGPSTDTQYF. DNA for the CDR3: TGTGCCACCAGTGACCTCAGGGGACCTAGCACAGATACGCAGTATTTT.

The CDR3 is CASSWTSGRLNEQFF. In DNA, the CDR3 is TGTGCCAGCAGCTGGACTAGCGGGCGCCTCAATGAGCAGTTCTTC. The chain is built from TRBV5-4 and TRBJ2-1; the match to TRBD2 covers 11 bases. The CDR3 loop spans 15 amino acids. After removal of 3 bases from V and 6 bases from J, the junction contained 5 bases not matched to a gene. Germline V gene sequence: CDR1 SGHNT, CDR2 YYREEE (reference sequence).

The genes are TRBV6-4 and TRBJ1-1; D not certain. This CDR3 has 13 amino acids. The V and J ends lost 6 bases and 0 bases respectively, with 8 bases between them. CDR1 is MRHNA and CDR2 is SNTAGT in the germline V gene. The CDR3 coding sequence is TGTGCCAGCAGGGAGGGCTTGAACACTGAAGCTTTCTTT. This gives the protein CASREGLNTEAFF.

The rearrangement links TRBV19 to TRBJ2-2; TRBD2 aligns across 15 bases. The CDR3 is 17 amino acids. CDR1 and CDR2 from the germline V gene are LNHDA and SQIVND (reference sequence). J was trimmed by 4 bases and V by 4 bases; bases with no gene match: 4. CDR3 protein: CASSRPGLAGGTGELFF. The CDR3 DNA sequence: TGTGCCAGTAGTAGACCGGGACTAGCGGGGGGCACCGGGGAGCTGTTTTTT. The full variable domain, completed using reference TRBV19 and TRBJ2-2, is DGGITQSPKYLFRKEGQNVTLSCEQNLNHDAMYWYRQDPGQGLRLIYYSQIVNDFQKGDIAEGYSVSREKKESFPLTVTSAQKNPTAFYLCASSRPGLAGGTGELFFGEGSRLTVL.

This clone was found a few times. The genes are TRBV18 and TRBJ1-1; the D is unclear. The CDR3 extends over 15 amino acids. In germline, CDR1 is KGHSH, CDR2 LQKENI. Trimming cost V 2 bases and J 2 bases, with 12 bases left between them. The CDR3 nucleotides read TGTGCCAGCTCACCAATAAGCGGAAAAAACACTGAAGCTTTCTTT. This translates into CASSPISGKNTEAFF.

V usage is TRBV6-5 and J usage is TRBJ1-2; unclear D gene. Germline assignment: CDR1 MNHEY and CDR2 SVGAGI. The CDR3 contains 14 residues. Trimming stripped 0 bases from V and 5 bases from J, with 10 bases between. CDR3 sequence reads: CASSYSSADYGYTF. DNA for the CDR3: TGTGCCAGCAGTTACTCGAGTGCCGATTATGGCTACACCTTC.

This clone was found a few times. The V call is TRBV13, the J call TRBJ1-3; tentative D call: TRBD1 (6 bases). The CDR3 consists of 15 residues. Trimming took 5 bases from V and 3 from J, leaving 14 bases between them. Germline-derived CDR1 and CDR2 are PRHDT and FYEKMQ (reference sequence). This CDR3 is CASSNTGGHGNTIYF. CDR3 in DNA: TGTGCCAGCAGCAACACTGGGGGACATGGAAACACCATATATTTT.

The gene calls are TRBV27 and TRBJ1-5; TRBD1 is a possible D gene (5 bases). Trimming took 2 bases from V and 5 from J, leaving 7 bases between them. The CDR3 extends over 13 amino acids. Germline loops: CDR1 MNHEY, CDR2 SMNVEV (reference sequence). The CDR3 DNA is TGTGCCAGCAGTTTAAGGGGTCATCAGCCCCAGCATTTT. Its translation is CASSLRGHQPQHF.

The J gene is TRBJ1-2, the V gene TRBV12-5; TRBD1 matches at 7 bases. V lost 1 base, J lost 0 bases, and 5 bases stayed unmatched. Per germline, CDR1 LGHNT and CDR2 FRNRAP. CDR3 size: 16 residues. The CDR3 DNA reads as TGTGCTAGTGGTTTGGCCGACAGGGTAGCTAACTATGGCTACACCTTC. It encodes CASGLADRVANYGYTF.

The chain employs TRBV11-3 and TRBJ2-2; tentative D call: TRBD1 (8 bases). In germline, CDR1 is SGHNT, CDR2 YENEEA. V was shortened by 5 bases and J by 5 bases, with 12 bases between the two germline ends. The CDR3 extends over 14 amino acids. The DNA of the CDR3 is TGTGCCAGCAGCCACAGGGGGGGGACCGGGGAGCTGTTTTTT. Translation gives CASSHRGGTGELFF.

The rearrangement uses TRBV12-3 or TRBV12-4 and TRBJ2-2; D unresolved. The CDR3 consists of 12 residues. V dropped 6 bases and J dropped 5 bases, with 7 bases sitting between them. The CDR3 DNA reads as TGTGCCAGCAGCCTCCGTACCGGGGAGCTGTTTTTT. Translated: CASSLRTGELFF.

V gene TRBV7-2 combines with J gene TRBJ2-5, with D tentatively TRBD2 (7 bases). This CDR3 comprises 15 residues. With 3 bases removed from V and 3 bases from J, the gap between germline ends came to 14 bases. Germline assignment: CDR1 SGHTA and CDR2 FQGNSA. CDR3 nucleotides: TGTGCCAGCAGCTTGGGCGGGGGCCGCAAAGAGACCCAGTACTTC. Translation gives CASSLGGGRKETQYF. The variable domain in full, with the rest retrieved from reference TRBV7-2 and TRBJ2-5, is GAGVSQSPSNKVTEKGKDVELRCDPISGHTALYWYRQSLGQGLEFLIYFQGNSAPDKSGLPSDRFSAERTGGSVSTLTIQRTQQEDSAVYLCASSLGGGRKETQYFGPGTRLLVL.

J is TRBJ2-7 and V is TRBV19; 8 nucleotides align to TRBD1. The CDR3 is 16 amino acids. CDR1 is LNHDA and CDR2 is SQIVND in the germline V gene (reference sequence). V lost 3 bases, J lost 6 bases, and 13 bases stayed unmatched. CDR3 sequence reads: CASSIGSGTGSLEQYF. DNA of the CDR3: TGTGCCAGTAGTATCGGTTCCGGGACAGGATCGCTCGAGCAGTACTTC.

This clone was seen a few times. The J gene is TRBJ2-2, the V gene TRBV7-3; D call uncertain. This CDR3 has 13 amino acids. CDR1 is SGHTA and CDR2 is FQGTGA in the germline V gene. Between the trimmed V and J ends, which lost 5 bases and 3 bases, there was a span of 7 bases. This chain's CDR3 is CASSRSDTGELFF. The CDR3 region has the DNA TGTGCCAGCAGCCGGAGCGACACCGGGGAGCTGTTTTTT. Full variable domain (missing parts from reference TRBV7-3 and TRBJ2-2): GAGVSQTPSNKVTEKGKYVELRCDPISGHTALYWYRQSLGQGPEFLIYFQGTGAADDSGLPNDRFFAVRPEGSVSTLKIQRTERGDSAVYLCASSRSDTGELFFGEGSRLTVL.

The chain recombines TRBV16 with TRBJ2-1; 7 nucleotides match TRBD1. V shed 4 bases and J 4 bases; nucleotides not matched to a gene: 4. This CDR3 is built from 14 residues. CDR1 is KGHSY, CDR2 FQNENV, per germline. CDR3: CASSPRDRYNEQFF. The CDR3 nucleotides are TGTGCCAGCAGCCCCAGGGACAGATACAATGAGCAGTTCTTC.

In this sample, this clone turned up a few times. CDR3 in DNA: TGCAGCGTTCGGGACAGGGGGGCCCTCGATGAAAAACTGTTTTTT. Translation: CSVRDRGALDEKLFF. J is TRBJ1-4 and V is TRBV29-1, with 11 bases lining up with TRBD1. This CDR3 comprises 15 residues. The junction had 8 bases not matched to a gene; V was cut back by 5 bases and J by 6 bases. The germline gives CDR1 SQVTM, CDR2 ANQGSEA.

This clone was counted between two and nine times. The chain has TRBV9 and TRBJ2-3, with TRBD1 matching over 9 bases. The CDR3 consists of 15 residues. From germline, CDR1 is SGDLS and CDR2 YYNGEE. J was trimmed by 1 base and V by 3 bases; bases with no gene match: 3. CDR3 DNA sequence: TGTGCCAGCAGCGCAACAGGGGGCCGCACAGATACGCAGTATTTT. Translation: CASSATGGRTDTQYF.

The genes are TRBV7-2 and TRBJ2-3; D is unresolved. V was trimmed by 3 bases and J by 5 bases, leaving 9 bases between them. Per germline, CDR1 SGHTA and CDR2 FQGNSA. This CDR3 has 13 amino acids. The CDR3 region is CASSLAYRDTQYF. The DNA of the CDR3 is TGTGCCAGCAGCTTGGCTTATCGAGATACGCAGTATTTT.

This clone was counted between two and nine times. This chain links TRBV28 with TRBJ1-4; no clear D. Germline-derived CDR1 and CDR2 are MDHEN and SYDVKM. Trimming shortened V by 2 bases and J by 3 bases, and 13 bases separated the two germline ends. This CDR3 has 16 amino acids. Written as DNA, the CDR3 is TGTGCCAGCAGTTTAGGGCGCCAACCCTCTAATGAAAAACTGTTTTTT. Residues: CASSLGRQPSNEKLFF.